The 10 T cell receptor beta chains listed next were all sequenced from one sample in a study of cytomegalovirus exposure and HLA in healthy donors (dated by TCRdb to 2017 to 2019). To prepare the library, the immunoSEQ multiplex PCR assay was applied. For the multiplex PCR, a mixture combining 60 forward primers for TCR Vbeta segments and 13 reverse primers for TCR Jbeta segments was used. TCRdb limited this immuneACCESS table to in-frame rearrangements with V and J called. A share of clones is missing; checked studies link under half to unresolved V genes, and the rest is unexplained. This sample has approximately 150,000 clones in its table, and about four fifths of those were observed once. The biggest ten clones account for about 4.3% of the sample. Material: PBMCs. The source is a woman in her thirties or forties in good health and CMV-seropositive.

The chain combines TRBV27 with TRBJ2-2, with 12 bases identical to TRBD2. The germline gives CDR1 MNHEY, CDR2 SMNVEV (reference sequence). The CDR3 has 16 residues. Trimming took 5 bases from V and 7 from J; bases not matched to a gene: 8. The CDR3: CASSTGLAGAFGELFF. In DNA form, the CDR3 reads TGTGCCAGCAGTACGGGACTAGCGGGTGCGTTCGGGGAGCTGTTTTTT.

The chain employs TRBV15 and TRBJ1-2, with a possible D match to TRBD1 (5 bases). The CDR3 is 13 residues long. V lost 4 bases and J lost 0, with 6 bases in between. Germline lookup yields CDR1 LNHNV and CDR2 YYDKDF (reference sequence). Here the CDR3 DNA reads TGTGCCACCAGCACGACAGCTAACTATGGCTACACCTTC. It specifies CATSTTANYGYTF.

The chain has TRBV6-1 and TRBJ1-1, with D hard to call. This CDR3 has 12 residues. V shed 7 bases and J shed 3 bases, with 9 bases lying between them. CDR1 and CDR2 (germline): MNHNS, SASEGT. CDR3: CASKVGDTEAFF. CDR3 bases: TGTGCCAGCAAGGTGGGAGACACTGAAGCTTTCTTT.

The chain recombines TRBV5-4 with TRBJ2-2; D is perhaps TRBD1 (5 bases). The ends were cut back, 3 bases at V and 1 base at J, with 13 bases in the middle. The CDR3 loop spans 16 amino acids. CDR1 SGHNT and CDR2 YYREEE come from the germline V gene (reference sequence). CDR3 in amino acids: CASSSGGRVNTGELFF. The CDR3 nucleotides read TGTGCCAGCAGCTCAGGCGGCAGGGTGAACACCGGGGAGCTGTTTTTT.

CDR3 in amino acids: CASSQDPLRQNQPQHF. The CDR3 nucleotides read TGCGCCAGCAGCCAAGATCCCCTGCGACAGAATCAGCCCCAGCATTTT. The V call is TRBV4-1, the J call TRBJ1-5; possible D gene TRBD1, 5 bases. V lost 0 bases to trimming and J lost 4 bases, with 13 bases between them. The germline V gene has CDR1 MGHRA and CDR2 YSYEKL. The CDR3 is 16 residues long.

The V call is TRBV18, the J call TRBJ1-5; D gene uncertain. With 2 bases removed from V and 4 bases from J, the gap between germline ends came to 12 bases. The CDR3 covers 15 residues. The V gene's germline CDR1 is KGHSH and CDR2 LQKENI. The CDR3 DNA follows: TGTGCCAGCTCACCAACAGACATGCTTAATCAGCCCCAGCATTTT. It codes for CASSPTDMLNQPQHF.

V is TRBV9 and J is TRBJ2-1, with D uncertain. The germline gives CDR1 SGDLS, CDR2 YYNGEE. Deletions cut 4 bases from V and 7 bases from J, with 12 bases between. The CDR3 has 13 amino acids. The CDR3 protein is CASSLRPLNEQFF. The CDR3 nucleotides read TGTGCCAGCAGCCTCCGTCCCCTGAATGAGCAGTTCTTC.

The DNA of the CDR3 is TGTGCCAGCAGTGAAGTGGGTCAGGGACTGTTTTTT. Translated: CASSEVGQGLFF. The chain is built from TRBV2 and TRBJ1-4; D perhaps matches TRBD1 (5 bases). The length of the CDR3 is 12 residues. CDR1 is SNHLY and CDR2 is FYNNEI in the germline V gene. The V end lost 1 base, the J end lost 13 bases, and 10 bases lay between the germline ends.

CDR3 in DNA: TGTGCCAGCAGCCCTCTTATCATGAGCTCCTACGAGCAGTACTTC. It encodes CASSPLIMSSYEQYF. This sequence joins TRBV7-2 and TRBJ2-7; D remains ambiguous. Trimming took 5 bases from V and 0 from J, leaving 14 bases between them. CDR1 is SGHTA, CDR2 FQGNSA, per germline. The CDR3 consists of 15 residues.

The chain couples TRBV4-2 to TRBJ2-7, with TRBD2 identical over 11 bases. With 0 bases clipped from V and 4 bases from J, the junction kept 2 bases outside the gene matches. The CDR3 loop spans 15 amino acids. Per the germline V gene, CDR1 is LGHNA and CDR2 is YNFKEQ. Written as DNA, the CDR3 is TGTGCCAGCAGCCAAGAGACTAGCGGGACGTACGAGCAGTACTTC. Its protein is CASSQETSGTYEQYF.